The present T cell receptor beta chain was sequenced within a study of control samples from healthy donors and cancer patients (dated by TCRdb to about 2020). Receptor amplification or capture employed the immunoSEQ multiplex PCR assay. Held by TCRdb, this immuneACCESS table contains in-frame sequences only and omits some clones. Under half of the omission traces to an unresolved V gene where checked; the cause of the rest is unknown. Counted in this sample were about 120,000 clones; approximately 93% of them appeared once. The top ten constitute around 2.5% of the sample. For CDR1 and CDR2, the germline V gene (reference sequence) lists SEHNR and FQNEAQ. The CDR3 holds 11 amino acids from the cysteine to the phenylalanine. Solely the CDR3 DNA is kept, with 33 bases framed from the first base. Trimming at the junction amounts to 3 bases on V and 10 bases on J, and the germline ends lie 9 bases apart.

Comment on this clone: Its antigen specificity is not known. Within one base of it there is no much larger clone, and no base qualities were kept.

Source material: blood. The TCR originated in a man aged 25-40 years in good health. The sequence is built from TRBV7-9 and TRBJ1-2; no D gene call is confident. CDR3 sequence: CASSLTEVYTF. The nucleotides read TGTGCCAGCAGCTTGACCGAGGTCTACACCTTC.